The clone carrying this T cell receptor beta chain has a handful of counts. The data were taken from a study of cytomegalovirus exposure and HLA in healthy donors. Germline trimming cut 4 bases from V and 2 bases from J; bases unmatched to any gene: 6. The CDR3 totals 15 residues. Germline V gives CDR1 SGDLS, CDR2 YYNGEE. The PCR had 60 Vbeta and 13 Jbeta primers. Measured with immunoSEQ multiplex PCR; TCRdb has only the in-frame clones, and not every one. The data show about 110,000 clones, with 69% seen just once and 3.2% held by the top ten. Input material: PBMCs. The chain employs TRBV9 and TRBJ2-7; 10 bases agree with TRBD2. The clonotype originates from a man aged 25-45 years in good health and CMV-seronegative. The CDR3 coding sequence is TGTGCCAGCAGCCCCCTAGCGGGAGTCACCTACGAGCAGTACTTC. It codes for CASSPLAGVTYEQYF.